This T cell receptor (beta chain) stems from a study of cytomegalovirus exposure and HLA in healthy donors. Study-level findings and limits: There were some public TCRs occurring in many donors, but most TCR sequences were rare. Among the CMV-associated chains, a few were confirmed in vitro as specific for CMV antigens.

Worth noting for this clone: Its target is not known.

The method was immunoSEQ multiplex PCR; TCRdb's version includes in-frame clones alone and lacks a portion of them. Among approximately 270,000 clones listed, roughly 90% were seen once. The J segment lost 2 bases and the V segment lost 8 bases, leaving 6 bases of the junction unmatched. This CDR3 comprises 15 residues. Germline assignment: CDR1 MNHEY and CDR2 SMNVEV (reference sequence). This chain links TRBV27 with TRBJ2-3; 11 bases are a match to TRBD1. This TCR derives from a woman between 18 and 29 years old in good health and CMV-seronegative. The material sequenced was PBMCs. The CDR3 spells CASSGQGVPTDTQYF. As DNA, the CDR3 is TGTGCCAGCTCGGGACAGGGGGTGCCCACAGATACGCAGTATTTT.